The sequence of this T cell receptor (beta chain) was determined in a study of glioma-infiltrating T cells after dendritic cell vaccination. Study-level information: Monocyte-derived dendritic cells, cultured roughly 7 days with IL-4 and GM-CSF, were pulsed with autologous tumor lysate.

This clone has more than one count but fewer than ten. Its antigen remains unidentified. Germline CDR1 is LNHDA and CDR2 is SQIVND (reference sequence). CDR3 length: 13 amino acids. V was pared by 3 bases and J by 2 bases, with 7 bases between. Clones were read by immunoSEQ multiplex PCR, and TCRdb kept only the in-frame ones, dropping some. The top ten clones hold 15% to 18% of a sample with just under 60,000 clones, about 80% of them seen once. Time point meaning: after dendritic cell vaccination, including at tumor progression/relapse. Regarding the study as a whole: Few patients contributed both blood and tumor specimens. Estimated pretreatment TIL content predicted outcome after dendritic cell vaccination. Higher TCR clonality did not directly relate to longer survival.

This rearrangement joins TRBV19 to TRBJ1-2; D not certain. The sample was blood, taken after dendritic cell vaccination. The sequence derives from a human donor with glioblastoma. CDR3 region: CASSIAGNYGYTF. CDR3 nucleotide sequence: TGTGCCAGTAGTATCGCGGGAAACTATGGCTACACCTTC.